This T cell receptor beta chain was found in a study of shared clonotypes between healthy human individuals. Whole-study context: There were three CD4 naive, three CD4 memory, two CD8 naive and one CD8 memory plates per donor. General study points: Unshared clonotypes carried lower generation probabilities than those common to all four donors. Investigators expected sequencing depth to affect clonotype sharing among donors.

Per the original data handling: There were no quality scores in the junction-only immunoSEQ sequences, so filtering differed. Measured with immunoSEQ multiplex PCR; TCRdb has only the in-frame clones, and not every one. From that table come the V and J calls and clone size; the DNA was used to work out D and trimming. The table lists 950,000 to 1,100,000 clones, 75% to 85% of them singletons. This CDR3 spans 16 amino acids. CDR1 and CDR2 (germline): MGHRA, YSYEKL. The V end lost 2 bases, the J end lost 3 bases, and 17 bases lay between the germline ends. In regard to this clone: What it recognizes is unknown.

This sequence joins TRBV4-1 and TRBJ2-7, with D maybe TRBD2 (6 bases). This clonotype was sampled from a man aged 18-30 years in good health. Some clones in this sample may be carry-over from other donors' samples. The sequencing input was memory CD4+ T cells from PBMCs. Specified subset: CD45RA-negative fraction. The DNA for the CDR3 is TGCGCCAGCAGCCAAACAGCGGGCGGGGCCCTCTACGAGCAGTACTTC. It translates to CASSQTAGGALYEQYF.